These 19 T cell receptor beta chains originate from one sample sequenced in a study of glioma-infiltrating T cells after dendritic cell vaccination. Time point described: after dendritic cell vaccination, including at tumor progression/relapse. Profiled with immunoSEQ multiplex PCR; TCRdb holds only in-frame clones, not every one. The sample consists of roughly 100,000 clones, 90% of them appearing once. This specimen consisted of blood, obtained after dendritic cell vaccination. These receptor sequences come from a human donor with glioblastoma.

The chain has TRBV7-9 and TRBJ2-7; D is possibly TRBD1 (5 bases). Trimming took 5 bases from V and 1 from J, leaving 12 bases between them. The V gene's germline CDR1 is SEHNR and CDR2 FQNEAQ (reference sequence). The CDR3 consists of 14 residues. This CDR3 is CASSPSRVSYEQYF. The CDR3 DNA sequence: TGTGCCAGCAGCCCCTCCAGGGTTTCCTACGAGCAGTACTTC.

This chain links TRBV4-1 with TRBJ1-5, with D tentatively TRBD1 (6 bases). V gave up 4 bases and J gave up 1 base, with 11 bases separating them. This CDR3 spans 15 amino acids. Germline assignment: CDR1 MGHRA and CDR2 YSYEKL. As DNA, the CDR3 is TGCGCCAGCAGCCGAACGGACAGAAGCAATCAGCCCCAGCATTTT. Protein sequence: CASSRTDRSNQPQHF.

V gene TRBV7-9 combines with J gene TRBJ1-4; D gene uncertain. Germline V gene lookup returns CDR1 SEHNR and CDR2 FQNEAQ (reference sequence). V was shortened by 4 bases and J by 7 bases, with 10 bases between the two germline ends. This CDR3 has 13 residues. The CDR3 DNA reads TGTGCCAGCAGCTACGTCTACGGTGAAAAACTGTTTTTT. The encoded protein is CASSYVYGEKLFF.

CDR3 bases: TGTGCCAGCAGTTTATCGAATACGGTTCGCAATCAGCCCCAGCATTTT. It codes for CASSLSNTVRNQPQHF. This chain joins TRBV27 and TRBJ1-5; D unresolved. The CDR3 sequence is 16 residues long. Germline V gene lookup returns CDR1 MNHEY and CDR2 SMNVEV (reference sequence). Trimming removed 0 bases at V and 2 bases at J, with 11 bases between.

Only a few counts were recorded for this clone. The CDR3 sequence is CASTGQGIDEQFF. In DNA, the CDR3 is TGTGCCAGTACGGGACAGGGGATCGATGAGCAGTTCTTC. The V gene is TRBV19, the J gene TRBJ2-1; 10 bases are a match to TRBD1. The CDR3 consists of 13 residues. In germline, CDR1 is LNHDA, CDR2 SQIVND (reference sequence). Trimming at V came to 7 bases and at J to 8 bases, leaving 5 bases not matched to a gene.

The J gene is TRBJ1-6, the V gene TRBV7-9, with D tentatively TRBD1 (5 bases). Germline CDR1 reads SEHNR; CDR2 reads FQNEAQ (reference sequence). V lost 0 bases, J lost 7 bases, and 13 bases lay in between. There are 16 residues in the CDR3. CDR3 in amino acids: CASSLAYGGGNSPLHF. In DNA form, the CDR3 reads TGTGCCAGCAGCTTAGCATACGGGGGGGGGAATTCACCCCTCCACTTT.

This rearrangement joins TRBV7-9 to TRBJ2-1; 8 bases align to TRBD2. CDR3 length: 14 residues. Germline values: CDR1 SEHNR, CDR2 FQNEAQ (reference sequence). Trimming cost V 7 bases and J 7 bases; bases outside gene matches: 9. In DNA form, the CDR3 reads TGTGCCAGCACCCGTACTAGCGGCCTTAATGAGCAGTTCTTC. Translated, it gives CASTRTSGLNEQFF. The full variable domain, completed using reference TRBV7-9 and TRBJ2-1, is DTGVSQNPRHKITKRGQNVTFRCDPISEHNRLYWYRQTLGQGPEFLTYFQNEAQLEKSRLLSDRFSAERPKGSFSTLEIQRTEQGDSAMYLCASTRTSGLNEQFFGPGTRLTVL.

This chain's CDR3 is CASSVGIAYTEAFF. CDR3 DNA sequence: TGTGCCAGCAGCGTAGGCATAGCGTACACTGAAGCTTTCTTT. The V and J genes are TRBV9 and TRBJ1-1; D is ambiguous. V lost 0 bases and J 3 bases, leaving 9 bases between the germline ends. The CDR3 contains 14 residues. Germline V gives CDR1 SGDLS, CDR2 YYNGEE. Using reference TRBV9 and TRBJ1-1 for the parts outside the CDR3, the full variable domain is DSGVTQTPKHLITATGQRVTLRCSPRSGDLSVYWYQQSLDQGLQFLIQYYNGEERAKGNILERFSAQQFPDLHSELNLSSLELGDSALYFCASSVGIAYTEAFFGQGTRLTVV.

The chain links TRBV28 to TRBJ1-2; the match to TRBD1 covers 9 bases. CDR1 is MDHEN, CDR2 SYDVKM, per germline. Trimming removed 6 bases from V and 4 bases from J; junction bases left unmatched: 9. The CDR3 sequence is 15 residues long. The CDR3 sequence is CASSSGQGNSYGYTF. The CDR3 DNA reads TGTGCCAGCAGCTCGGGACAGGGTAATTCCTATGGCTACACCTTC.

Of note for this clone: Within the sample, other DNA sequences also encode this same CDR3. The chain carries TRBV4-1 and TRBJ1-6, with D maybe TRBD1 (6 bases). Germline-derived CDR1 and CDR2 are MGHRA and YSYEKL. Trimming removed 2 bases from V and 7 bases from J, with 15 bases in between. This CDR3 is 16 amino acids long. CDR3: CASSQLRTTGNSPLHF. The CDR3, as DNA: TGCGCCAGCAGCCAACTTCGCACAACAGGGAATTCACCCCTCCACTTT.

The chain links TRBV9 to TRBJ2-3, with a weak D call TRBD2 (5 bases). CDR3 size: 12 residues. V was shortened by 6 bases and J by 3 bases, with 8 bases between the two germline ends. Germline assignment: CDR1 SGDLS and CDR2 YYNGEE. CDR3 nucleotide sequence: TGTGCCAGCAACCGGGGAACAGATACGCAGTATTTT. Its protein is CASNRGTDTQYF.

V gene TRBV7-9 combines with J gene TRBJ1-1; the D gene is possibly TRBD1 (6 bases). The V and J ends lost 7 bases and 2 bases respectively, with 17 bases between them. Germline values: CDR1 SEHNR, CDR2 FQNEAQ (reference sequence). The CDR3 totals 15 residues. The CDR3 nucleotides are TGTGCCAGCACCCAAGGGGGGGTTGATAACACTGAAGCTTTCTTT. It encodes CASTQGGVDNTEAFF.

The CDR3 region is CASSVGGRASGNEQFF. The CDR3 coding sequence is TGTGCCAGCAGTGTAGGCGGGAGGGCCTCGGGGAATGAGCAGTTCTTC. The rearrangement links TRBV2 to TRBJ2-1; 9 positions match TRBD2. Germline V gives CDR1 SNHLY, CDR2 FYNNEI. This CDR3 has 16 residues. With V trimmed by 4 bases and J by 7 bases, 11 bases remained unmatched.

J is TRBJ1-2 and V is TRBV19, with unresolved D. Germline V lookup: CDR1 LNHDA, CDR2 SQIVND (reference sequence). The CDR3 totals 11 residues. Trimming pared 4 bases from V and 8 bases from J, leaving 8 bases between. As DNA, the CDR3 is TGTGCCAGTAGTAGTCCAATCGGCTACACCTTC. Protein product: CASSSPIGYTF.

V and J are TRBV6-5 and TRBJ1-3; D perhaps matches TRBD1 (6 bases). CDR3 length: 15 amino acids. The V and J ends lost 1 base and 2 bases respectively, with 9 bases between them. Per the germline V gene, CDR1 is MNHEY and CDR2 is SVGAGI. Here the CDR3 DNA reads TGTGCCAGCAGTTACTTGGACAGTCCTGGAAACACCATATATTTT. Amino acids: CASSYLDSPGNTIYF.

The rearrangement joins TRBV27 to TRBJ2-6, with D tentatively TRBD2 (5 bases). Trimming pared 5 bases from V and 4 bases from J, leaving 9 bases between. This CDR3 is 14 amino acids long. The germline CDR1 and CDR2 sequences are MNHEY and SMNVEV (reference sequence). Here the CDR3 reads CASSRDAGANVLTF. CDR3 DNA: TGTGCCAGCAGTCGGGATGCAGGGGCCAACGTCCTGACTTTC.

The V gene is TRBV7-9, the J gene TRBJ1-2, with 9 bases lining up with TRBD1. The J segment lost 4 bases and the V segment lost 4 bases, leaving 4 bases of the junction unmatched. Germline CDR1 SEHNR, CDR2 FQNEAQ (reference sequence). The CDR3 sequence is 14 residues long. CDR3 coding DNA: TGTGCCAGCAGCTCCCGGGACAGGGTCTATGGCTACACCTTC. Its translation: CASSSRDRVYGYTF.

The chain combines TRBV7-2 with TRBJ1-5; D unclear. The CDR3 is 15 residues long. Germline values: CDR1 SGHTA, CDR2 FQGNSA. Deletions cut 3 bases from V and 0 bases from J, with 9 bases between. CDR3 residues: CASSFSADSNQPQHF. The CDR3 bases are TGTGCCAGCAGCTTTTCCGCGGATAGCAATCAGCCCCAGCATTTT.

This clone has just a few counts. The rearrangement joins TRBV4-1 to TRBJ2-1, with 8 bases aligning to TRBD2. Germline CDR1 and CDR2: MGHRA and YSYEKL. The CDR3 totals 12 residues. V was clipped by 1 base and J by 15 bases; unmatched bases: 5. The CDR3 DNA follows: TGCGCCAGCAGCCAAGTGCGGGGGGCGATGTTCTTC. Protein sequence: CASSQVRGAMFF.